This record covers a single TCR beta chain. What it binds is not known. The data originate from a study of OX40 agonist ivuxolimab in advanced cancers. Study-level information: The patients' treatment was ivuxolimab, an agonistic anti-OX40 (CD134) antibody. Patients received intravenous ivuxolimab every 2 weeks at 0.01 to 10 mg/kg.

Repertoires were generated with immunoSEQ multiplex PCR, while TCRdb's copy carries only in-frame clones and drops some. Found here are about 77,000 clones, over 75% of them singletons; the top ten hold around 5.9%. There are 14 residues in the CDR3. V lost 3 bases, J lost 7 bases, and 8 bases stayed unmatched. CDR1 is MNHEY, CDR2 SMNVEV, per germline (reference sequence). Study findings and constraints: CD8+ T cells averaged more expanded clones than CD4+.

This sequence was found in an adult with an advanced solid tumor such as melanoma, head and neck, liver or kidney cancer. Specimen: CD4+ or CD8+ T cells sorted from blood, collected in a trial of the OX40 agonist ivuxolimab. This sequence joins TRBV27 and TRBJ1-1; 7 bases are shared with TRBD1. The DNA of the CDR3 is TGTGCCAGCAGTTTCCAAGGGGGCCGGCGTGAAGCTTTCTTT. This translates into CASSFQGGRREAFF.